These T cell receptor beta chains were read from a single sample in a study of T cell responses to AZD1222 COVID-19 vaccine. This table comes from immunoSEQ multiplex PCR, and its TCRdb copy is limited to in-frame clones, with some not included. The table lists 120,000 to 150,000 clones, 88% of them singletons. Sequencing was performed on peripheral blood, taken on day 0 of AZD1222 vaccination. The receptor set was obtained from an adult in good health. Both conserved end residues are part of each CDR3. Fields, in order: D gene, clone size, V gene, J gene, CDR3 protein, CDR3 DNA. A D gene is named only where the DNA matches it firmly. Clone size is stated in some rows and not others, as once, few, many or a class when expanded.

TRBD1	.	TRBV5-4	TRBJ1-4	CASSFGQGMTNEKLFF	TGTGCCAGCAGCTTCGGACAGGGGATGACTAATGAAAAACTGTTTTTT
.	.	TRBV7-3	TRBJ1-1	CASSLFGGSEAFF	TGTGCCAGCAGCTTATTTGGGGGTTCTGAAGCTTTCTTT
TRBD1	.	TRBV18	TRBJ1-5	CASSQGQGHQPQHF	TGTGCCAGCTCACAGGGACAGGGGCATCAGCCCCAGCATTTT
.	.	TRBV28	TRBJ2-7	CASSSGPLFSYEQYF	TGTGCCAGCAGTTCCGGGCCGCTATTCTCCTACGAGCAGTACTTC
.	few	TRBV4-2	TRBJ2-1	CASSQDFPGAFSYNEQFF	TGTGCCAGCAGCCAAGATTTCCCTGGAGCGTTCTCCTACAATGAGCAGTTCTTC
.	.	TRBV9	TRBJ1-6	CASSVEARSYNSPLHF	TGTGCCAGCAGCGTAGAGGCCCGCTCCTATAATTCACCCCTCCACTTT
.	.	TRBV9	TRBJ1-6	CASSLGGEPLHF	TGTGCCAGCAGCCTCGGGGGGGAACCCCTCCACTTT
TRBD1	.	TRBV19	TRBJ1-2	CASRRPTGGHYGYTF	TGTGCCAGTCGCCGACCGACAGGGGGGCACTATGGCTACACCTTC
.	.	TRBV28	TRBJ1-3	CASSLESPQSIYF	TGTGCCAGCAGTTTAGAATCCCCACAGTCCATATATTTT
TRBD1	.	TRBV7-2	TRBJ1-6	CASSPRGAYNSPLHF	TGTGCCAGCAGCCCCAGGGGGGCCTATAATTCACCCCTCCACTTT
.	.	TRBV9	TRBJ1-1	CASNRAQGTEAFF	TGTGCCAGCAACCGGGCCCAGGGGACTGAAGCTTTCTTT
TRBD1	.	TRBV5-6	TRBJ1-1	CASSLEQGRIMNTEAFF	TGTGCCAGCAGCTTGGAACAGGGGAGGATTATGAACACTGAAGCTTTCTTT
.	.	TRBV9	TRBJ1-2	CASSADSFNGYTF	TGTGCCAGCAGCGCAGACAGCTTCAATGGCTACACCTTC
.	.	TRBV5-1	TRBJ1-1	CASSYTLQGAGEAFF	TGCGCCAGCAGCTACACCCTCCAGGGTGCGGGTGAAGCTTTCTTT
TRBD2	.	TRBV4-2	TRBJ2-5	CASSQGTSGVETQYF	TGTGCCAGCAGCCAAGGGACTAGCGGGGTCGAGACCCAGTACTTC
TRBD1	.	TRBV7-9	TRBJ1-5	CASSSTQGAQDQPQHF	TGTGCCAGCAGCTCCACTCAGGGGGCGCAGGACCAGCCCCAGCATTTT
.	.	TRBV2	TRBJ2-7	CASSRDQAREQYF	TGTGCCAGCAGCAGGGACCAGGCTCGAGAGCAGTACTTC
TRBD1	few	TRBV2	TRBJ1-2	CARGTGSGYTF	TGTGCCAGAGGGACAGGGAGTGGCTACACCTTC
TRBD1	.	TRBV5-1	TRBJ2-7	CASSLGDRVEEQYF	TGCGCCAGCAGCTTGGGGGACAGGGTCGAAGAGCAGTACTTC
.	.	TRBV7-8	TRBJ1-1	CASSFRAYQGYTEAFF	TGTGCCAGCAGCTTCCGGGCCTACCAAGGGTACACTGAAGCTTTCTTT
.	.	TRBV18	TRBJ1-4	CASSPGLPGYEKLFF	TGTGCCAGCTCACCCGGGCTCCCGGGGTATGAAAAACTGTTTTTT
TRBD1	.	TRBV7-9	TRBJ1-2	CASSPGTENYGYTF	TGTGCCAGCAGCCCTGGGACAGAGAACTATGGCTACACCTTC
.	.	TRBV5-6	TRBJ2-1	CASSRWLGQWVVVEQFF	TGTGCCAGCAGCCGATGGTTGGGCCAGTGGGTTGTCGTTGAGCAGTTCTTC
TRBD1	.	TRBV19	TRBJ1-2	CASSMSGTGGVIYGYTF	TGTGCCAGTAGTATGTCCGGGACAGGGGGCGTAATCTATGGCTACACCTTC
.	.	TRBV30	TRBJ1-3	CAWSVEGFGNTIYF	TGTGCCTGGAGTGTAGAGGGATTTGGAAACACCATATATTTT
.	.	TRBV7-9	TRBJ2-2	CASREQRASNTGELFF	TGTGCCAGCAGAGAACAGCGCGCTTCGAACACCGGGGAGCTGTTTTTT
.	.	TRBV21-1	TRBJ2-3	CASSLPTSGGPLLLTDTQYF	TGTGCCAGCAGCCTACCAACTAGCGGGGGGCCCTTACTACTCACAGATACGCAGTATTTT
.	.	TRBV7-7	TRBJ2-3	CASSRTPILQDTQYF	TGTGCCAGCAGTCGTACTCCCATCCTTCAGGATACGCAGTATTTT
.	.	TRBV7-2	TRBJ1-6	CASSHTTGPANSPLHF	TGTGCCAGCAGCCACACTACAGGGCCAGCTAATTCACCCCTCCACTTT
TRBD1	.	TRBV6-5	TRBJ1-2	CASTFLDRVNGYTF	TGTGCCAGCACCTTCCTGGACAGGGTAAATGGCTACACCTTC
TRBD1	.	TRBV29-1	TRBJ2-7	CSPLLRGQGVSYEQYF	TGCAGCCCCCTCCTGCGTGGGCAGGGGGTCTCCTACGAGCAGTACTTC
.	.	TRBV7-6	TRBJ2-3	CASSISTDTQYF	TGTGCCAGCAGCATTAGCACAGATACGCAGTATTTT
.	.	TRBV5-4	TRBJ1-1	CASSLARASSNTEAFF	TGTGCCAGCAGCTTGGCGAGGGCCTCATCGAACACTGAAGCTTTCTTT
TRBD2	.	TRBV5-8	TRBJ2-2	CASSIGLAGMGIRHTGELFF	TGTGCCAGCAGCATCGGACTAGCGGGGATGGGTATCAGGCACACCGGGGAGCTGTTTTTT
TRBD2	.	TRBV7-2	TRBJ2-2	CASSSGLVRPGELFF	TGTGCCAGCAGCTCGGGACTAGTAAGGCCCGGGGAGCTGTTTTTT
.	.	TRBV28	TRBJ1-2	CASSRNPGRGYGYTF	TGTGCCAGCAGTCGGAATCCAGGGCGAGGGTATGGCTACACCTTC
.	.	TRBV19	TRBJ2-6	CASSTVSSGANVLTF	TGTGCCAGTAGTACCGTGAGCTCTGGGGCCAACGTCCTGACTTTC
.	.	TRBV19	TRBJ1-6	CASERTANSPLHF	TGTGCCAGTGAACGGACAGCGAATTCACCCCTCCACTTT
TRBD1	.	TRBV6-5	TRBJ1-3	CASTEGGLSGNTIYF	TGTGCCAGCACCGAAGGGGGCCTCTCTGGAAACACCATATATTTT
.	once	TRBV6-5	TRBJ2-1	CASSYSGRGSYNEQFF	TGTGCCAGCAGTTACTCTGGGCGGGGTTCCTACAATGAGCAGTTCTTC
TRBD1	.	TRBV28	TRBJ2-1	CASSLQGARGQFF	TGTGCCAGCAGTTTACAGGGGGCGCGAGGGCAGTTCTTC
TRBD1	.	TRBV29-1	TRBJ2-7	CSVGGTGPGSYEQYF	TGCAGCGTTGGAGGGACAGGGCCTGGGTCCTACGAGCAGTACTTC
TRBD1	.	TRBV27	TRBJ1-2	CASSPGGNYGYTF	TGTGCCAGCAGCCCAGGGGGTAACTATGGCTACACCTTC
TRBD1	.	TRBV6-5	TRBJ1-2	CASSYPGGPDPNF	TGTGCCAGCAGTTACCCAGGGGGGCCCGACCCCAACTTC
.	.	TRBV5-1	TRBJ1-1	CASSSPAGQTEAFF	TGCGCCAGCAGCTCCCCCGCCGGTCAAACTGAAGCTTTCTTT
TRBD1	.	TRBV30	TRBJ1-1	CAWSNLGQANTEAFF	TGTGCCTGGAGTAATCTGGGACAGGCGAACACTGAAGCTTTCTTT